This TCR beta chain was captured in a study of regulatory T cells in long-lasting Graves disease. From germline, CDR1 is LGHDT and CDR2 YNNKEL (reference sequence). The CDR3 consists of 14 residues. Trimming shortened V by 0 bases and J by 1 base, and 6 bases separated the two germline ends. This clonotype was detected ten times or more. Construction of TCR beta libraries relied on iRepertoire HTBI primers and on Arm-PCR targeting CDR3 regions. TCRdb processed the multiplex PCR reads anew with MiXCR; each CDR3 protein has one entry. The sample gives about 470,000 distinct CDR3 sequences, under 20% of which show up once; 9% to 15% is in the top ten. The sample's time point: newly diagnosed GD, antithyroid drugs for less than 3 months. Following extraction of RNA from PBMCs, that RNA was used to make the TCR library. This sample also appeared in a second study, on T cells in Graves' hyperthyroidism and ophthalmopathy.

The sequence was collected from a middle-aged man with Graves disease. V and J are TRBV3-1 and TRBJ2-5, with D possibly TRBD1 on 6 matching bases. The starting material was peripheral blood mononuclear cells (PBMCs), obtained at new diagnosis, from a patient treated with antithyroid drugs. CDR3 in DNA: TGTGCCAGCAGCCAAGAGGACAGCCAAGAGACCCAGTACTTC. This gives the protein CASSQEDSQETQYF.